Below are 18 T cell receptor beta chains sequenced from a single sample in a study of Ad26.COV2.S vaccination and SARS-CoV-2 variants. The method was immunoSEQ multiplex PCR; TCRdb's version includes in-frame clones alone and lacks a portion of them. The sample lists about 350,000 clones, 92% occurring once. The sequenced sample was peripheral blood, obtained after recovery from COVID-19. Receptors were obtained from a human donor who had recovered from COVID-19.

The rearrangement joins TRBV5-1 to TRBJ2-1; 7 nucleotides line up with TRBD2. CDR1 and CDR2 (germline): SGHRS, YFSETQ. The junction had 5 bases not matched to a gene; V was cut back by 0 bases and J by 5 bases. There are 15 residues in the CDR3. The DNA of the CDR3 is TGCGCCAGCAGCTTGGTTGGGACTATAAACAATGAGCAGTTCTTC. Protein: CASSLVGTINNEQFF. The variable domain in full, with the rest retrieved from reference TRBV5-1 and TRBJ2-1, is KAGVTQTPRYLIKTRGQQVTLSCSPISGHRSVSWYQQTPGQGLQFLFEYFSETQRNKGNFPGRFSGRQFSNSRSEMNVSTLELGDSALYLCASSLVGTINNEQFFGPGTRLTVL.

This clone was recorded a few times. The rearrangement links TRBV5-3 to TRBJ1-1; tentatively, D is TRBD1 (5 bases). TRBV5-3 is filed as an ORF, its function uncertain. The CDR3 sequence is 15 residues long. V dropped 0 bases and J dropped 1 base, with 10 bases sitting between them. In DNA, the CDR3 is TGTGCCAGAAGCTTGGGACAGAGGCAGAACACTGAAGCTTTCTTT. Amino acids: CARSLGQRQNTEAFF.

The gene calls are TRBV2 and TRBJ2-1; D possibly matches TRBD1 or TRBD2 (5 bases each). This CDR3 contains 13 residues. Germline assignment: CDR1 SNHLY and CDR2 FYNNEI. V was trimmed by 1 base and J by 15 bases, leaving 16 bases between them. CDR3 nucleotide sequence: TGTGCCAGCAGTGAAGGTACCGGGACGAGGGTGTTCTTC. Protein: CASSEGTGTRVFF.

CDR3 in amino acids: CASSLGTGVYNEQFF. As DNA, the CDR3 is TGTGCCAGCAGCTTGGGGACAGGGGTCTACAATGAGCAGTTCTTC. V and J are TRBV5-4 and TRBJ2-1; 9 nucleotides match TRBD1. V was clipped by 0 bases and J by 3 bases; unmatched bases: 1. This CDR3 comprises 15 residues. The germline V gene has CDR1 SGHNT and CDR2 YYREEE (reference sequence). The full variable domain, in which reference TRBV5-4 and TRBJ2-1 provide the parts outside the CDR3, is ETGVTQSPTHLIKTRGQQVTLRCSSQSGHNTVSWYQQALGQGPQFIFQYYREEENGRGNFPPRFSGLQFPNYSSELNVNALELDDSALYLCASSLGTGVYNEQFFGPGTRLTVL.

Notes on this clone: This CDR3 is missing its conserved last phenylalanine or tryptophan, likely due to a read error. No DNA is shown, since the ends of the CDR3 on it are uncertain; the CDR3 is the one TCRdb lists. The chain employs TRBV21-1 and TRBJ1-2; the D call of TRBD1 is as the table states it, not checked on the DNA. TRBV21-1 is a pseudogene segment. The CDR3 has 11 residues if both end residues are counted. CDR3: CASSKEIRQLG.

J is TRBJ2-7 and V is TRBV5-5; D not certain. The CDR3 has 12 residues. The V gene's germline CDR1 is SGHKS and CDR2 YYEKEE (reference sequence). Trimming stripped 0 bases from V and 7 bases from J, with 8 bases between. CDR3 bases: TGTGCCAGCAGCTTGGAACCTCGGGAGCAGTACTTC. It is translated as CASSLEPREQYF. Looking up the rest from reference TRBV5-5 and TRBJ2-7 gives the full variable domain: DAGVTQSPTHLIKTRGQQVTLRCSPISGHKSVSWYQQVLGQGPQFIFQYYEKEERGRGNFPDRFSARQFPNYSSELNVNALLLGDSALYLCASSLEPREQYFGPGTRLTVT.

J is TRBJ1-2 and V is TRBV10-2, with D perhaps TRBD1 (6 bases). V was trimmed by 2 bases and J by 3 bases, leaving 7 bases between them. The CDR3 is made up of 13 amino acids. From germline, CDR1 is WSHSY and CDR2 SAAADI. The CDR3: CASSERTDYGYTF. Here the CDR3 DNA reads TGCGCCAGCAGTGAGAGGACAGACTATGGCTACACCTTC.

This clone appeared once. CDR3 in DNA: TGTGCCAGCAGCATAAGACTAGCGGGGGGGCGGGAGACCCAGTACTTC. Protein: CASSIRLAGGRETQYF. V usage is TRBV7-8 and J usage is TRBJ2-5, with 14 bases fitting TRBD2. Unmatched junction bases numbered 7, after V lost 5 bases and J lost 5 bases. The V gene's germline CDR1 is SGHVS and CDR2 FQNEAQ. The CDR3 contains 16 residues.

V and J are TRBV7-3 and TRBJ2-3; D is possibly TRBD2 (6 bases). Germline CDR1 and CDR2: SGHTA and FQGTGA. The length of the CDR3 is 16 residues. Trimming took 5 bases from V and 6 from J, leaving 21 bases between them. The CDR3 sequence: CASSPLGGLGGDTQYF. The CDR3 DNA is TGTGCCAGCAGCCCACTAGGAGGGTTAGGCGGCGATACGCAGTATTTT.

The chain recombines TRBV5-4 with TRBJ1-3; 9 nucleotides match TRBD1. Per the germline V gene, CDR1 is SGHNT and CDR2 is YYREEE (reference sequence). The CDR3 consists of 15 residues. V gave up 4 bases and J gave up 1 base; unmatched junction bases: 3. The CDR3 sequence: CASSGDRVSGNTIYF. For the CDR3, the DNA is TGTGCCAGCAGCGGGGACAGGGTATCTGGAAACACCATATATTTT.

The chain has TRBV19 and TRBJ1-2; 11 positions match TRBD1. Trimming removed 7 bases from V and 8 bases from J; junction bases left unmatched: 9. In germline, CDR1 is LNHDA, CDR2 SQIVND (reference sequence). The CDR3 loop spans 14 amino acids. Here the CDR3 reads CASISGQGVGGYTF. CDR3 bases: TGTGCCAGTATATCGGGACAGGGGGTAGGGGGCTACACCTTC. Complete variable domain (other parts from reference TRBV19 and TRBJ1-2): DGGITQSPKYLFRKEGQNVTLSCEQNLNHDAMYWYRQDPGQGLRLIYYSQIVNDFQKGDIAEGYSVSREKKESFPLTVTSAQKNPTAFYLCASISGQGVGGYTFGSGTRLTVV.

The genes are TRBV5-1 and TRBJ2-3; 12 bases are shared with TRBD2. The ends lost 0 bases at V and 3 bases at J; junction bases unmatched: 5. The CDR3 is 17 residues long. Germline V lookup: CDR1 SGHRS, CDR2 YFSETQ. The CDR3 here is CASSLDPSGGATDTQYF. As DNA, the CDR3 is TGCGCCAGCAGCTTGGATCCTAGCGGGGGGGCTACAGATACGCAGTATTTT.

This clone came up once. This rearrangement joins TRBV6-6 to TRBJ1-3; no clear D. Germline CDR1 and CDR2: MNHNY and SVGAGI (reference sequence). The CDR3 loop spans 14 amino acids. The V and J ends lost 7 bases and 1 base respectively, with 11 bases between them. CDR3 nucleotide sequence: TGTGCCAGCATCAAGGCGGGGTCTGGAAACACCATATATTTT. It specifies CASIKAGSGNTIYF.

The chain carries TRBV9 and TRBJ2-1, with D uncertain. Trimming left V 0 bases short and J 7 bases short, with 8 bases between. This CDR3 is 13 amino acids long. Germline values: CDR1 SGDLS, CDR2 YYNGEE. The CDR3 DNA reads TGTGCCAGCAGCGTAGGGGTGGGAAATGAGCAGTTCTTC. Amino acids: CASSVGVGNEQFF.

The CDR3 reads CASSFGRVGTEAFF. The CDR3 region has the DNA TGTGCCAGCAGCTTCGGCAGGGTGGGTACTGAAGCTTTCTTT. The gene calls are TRBV5-6 and TRBJ1-1; D perhaps matches TRBD1 (5 bases). V was trimmed by 2 bases and J by 5 bases, leaving 13 bases between them. Germline V lookup: CDR1 SGHDT, CDR2 YYEEEE. The CDR3 totals 14 residues.

The chain couples TRBV9 to TRBJ2-1; 10 bases map to TRBD1. The V segment lost 1 base and the J segment 7 bases; nucleotides outside the gene matches: 8. The CDR3 runs 16 residues. Germline values: CDR1 SGDLS, CDR2 YYNGEE. The DNA of the CDR3 is TGTGCCAGCAGCGTAACGACCCGACAGGGGGCTAATGAGCAGTTCTTC. This sequence encodes CASSVTTRQGANEQFF. The full variable domain, completed using reference TRBV9 and TRBJ2-1, is DSGVTQTPKHLITATGQRVTLRCSPRSGDLSVYWYQQSLDQGLQFLIQYYNGEERAKGNILERFSAQQFPDLHSELNLSSLELGDSALYFCASSVTTRQGANEQFFGPGTRLTVL.

The gene calls are TRBV9 and TRBJ2-7, with TRBD2 as a possible D gene (6 bases). Germline V gene lookup returns CDR1 SGDLS and CDR2 YYNGEE. Trimming removed 2 bases from V and 5 bases from J, with 11 bases in between. This CDR3 region has 13 residues. CDR3 DNA: TGTGCCAGCAGCGTTACTAGCAGCGACGAGCAGTACTTC. Translated, it gives CASSVTSSDEQYF.

For the CDR3, the DNA is TGCGCCAGCAGGGGCCCGGGACAACCTTACGAGCAGTACTTC. It is translated as CASRGPGQPYEQYF. The rearrangement links TRBV5-1 to TRBJ2-7; tentatively, D is TRBD1 (6 bases). The V end was cut by 5 bases, the J end by 4 bases, with 16 bases between. The CDR3 loop spans 14 amino acids. The V gene's germline CDR1 is SGHRS and CDR2 YFSETQ.